This T cell receptor (beta chain) is from a study of cutaneous CD30+ T cell lymphoproliferative disorder and hepatitis E listed by TCRdb under 2018. The library was produced with the immunoSEQ multiplex PCR assay. This is the immuneACCESS table as TCRdb keeps it, with only in-frame sequences that have V and J called. A part of the clones is gone; compared with another copy, unresolved V genes explain less than half, and the rest is unexplained. Here the sample has some 7,200 clones; about 76% occur a single time. Approximately 1.2% of the sample rests with the top ten. CDR1 and CDR2, per the germline V gene, are LGHNA and YSLEER. Measured from the cysteine to the phenylalanine, the CDR3 is 14 residues long. The retained sequence is limited to the CDR3, 42 bases, with the frame set at the first base. V was cut back by 0 bases and J by 2 bases, leaving a gap of 5 bases between them. Notes on this clone: This receptor's antigen is unknown. Base qualities were left out, and no much larger clone turns up one base away.

The receptor chain draws on TRBV4-3 and TRBJ2-1; the D gene identity is not certain. The sequencing sample was made of blood. The receptor comes from a human donor with a cutaneous T cell lymphoproliferative disorder associated with hepatitis E virus. The DNA reads as follows: TGCGCCAGCAGCCAAGATACTACCTACAATGAGCAGTTCTTC. Its amino acids are CASSQDTTYNEQFF.